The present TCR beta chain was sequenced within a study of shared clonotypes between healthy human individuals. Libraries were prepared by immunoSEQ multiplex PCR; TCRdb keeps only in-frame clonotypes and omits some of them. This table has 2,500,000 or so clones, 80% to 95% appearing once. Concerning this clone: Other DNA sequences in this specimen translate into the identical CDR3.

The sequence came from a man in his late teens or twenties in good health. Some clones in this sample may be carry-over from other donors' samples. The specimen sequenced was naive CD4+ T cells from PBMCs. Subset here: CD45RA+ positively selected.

Here the CDR3 reads CSVGGGYYEQYF. Written as DNA, the CDR3 is TGCAGCGTGGGGGGGGGCTACTACGAGCAGTACTTC. This chain uses TRBV29-1 with TRBJ2-7, with TRBD2 as a possible D gene (7 bases). This CDR3 spans 12 amino acids. The germline V and J ends were trimmed by 6 bases and 3 bases, with 12 bases remaining between them. The germline CDR1 and CDR2 sequences are SQVTM and ANQGSEA.